The 14 T cell receptor beta chains reported below all come from one sample, sequenced in a study of tumor and adjacent non-tumor tissue in lung cancer. The library came from three nested PCR rounds adapted from ARM-PCR protocols. MiXCR, applied by TCRdb to the multiplex PCR reads, yields one record per CDR3 protein. The sample includes some 200,000 distinct CDR3 sequences, 60% to 85% of them seen just once. This sample's RNA came from whole unsorted tissue. The sample was lung tumor tissue. These receptors originate from a man aged 60 to 69 with non-small cell lung cancer.

A word on this clonotype: One end of the junction fails to match germline, which may point to a read error. V and J are TRBV10-2 and TRBJ2-2, with D maybe TRBD2 (5 bases). CDR1 WSHSY and CDR2 SAAADI come from the germline V gene. CDR3 size: 12 residues. CDR3 loop: CSRSEFSGELFF. In nucleotides, the CDR3 is TGCTCCAGGAGTGAGTTCTCCGGGGAGCTTTTTTTT.

To note about this clonotype: A much larger clone sits a single nucleotide away, making a read error possible. The CDR3 spells CSARDQRGGFTDTHYF. DNA of the CDR3: TGCAGTGCTAGAGATCAACGGGGCGGTTTCACAGATACGCATTATTTT. The chain employs TRBV20-1 and TRBJ2-3; D is tentatively TRBD1 or TRBD2 (5 bases each). Germline CDR1 reads DFQATT; CDR2 reads SNEGSKA (reference sequence). The CDR3 loop spans 16 amino acids.

In this sample, this clonotype turned up once. Likely a read error: the CDR3 ends without its conserved phenylalanine or tryptophan. This chain connects TRBV11-3 to TRBJ2-7, with D maybe TRBD2 (5 bases). From germline, CDR1 is SGHNT and CDR2 YENEEA. This CDR3 is 16 amino acids long. CDR3 loop: CTSSPAAQTYSYEQYY. Written as DNA, the CDR3 is TGTACCAGCAGCCCAGCGGCGCAGACCTACTCCTACGAGCAGTACTAC.

This clonotype was recorded many times. This chain links TRBV4-3 with TRBJ2-1, with 13 bases that match TRBD2. V shed 0 bases, J shed 9 bases, and the junction held 14 bases outside the gene matches. The germline V gene has CDR1 LGHNA and CDR2 YSLEER. This CDR3 is 19 amino acids long. The CDR3 DNA is TGCGCCAGCAGCCAAGATAACAGGAGGACTAGCGGGAGAGGCGGTGAGCAGTTCTTC. This sequence encodes CASSQDNRRTSGRGGEQFF.

In the case of this clonotype: Without the conserved terminal phenylalanine or tryptophan, this CDR3 likely stems from a read error. The V and J genes are TRBV12-3 or TRBV12-4 and TRBJ2-3; D call uncertain. This CDR3 has 13 residues. V was cut by 7 bases and J by 0 bases, with 8 bases left in between. The CDR3 sequence is CASTPISTDTQYS. The CDR3 DNA reads TGTGCCAGCACCCCCATAAGCACAGATACGCAGTATTCT.

Only one count was recorded for this clonotype. Relative to the germline gene, one junction end is altered; a read error may explain this. The V and J genes are TRBV11-3 and TRBJ1-5; D may be TRBD1 (5 bases). This CDR3 contains 20 residues. Germline CDR1 and CDR2: SGHNT and YENEEA. In DNA, the CDR3 is TGTGCCAGTAGCTTGACCGCGACTCAAGGGGACCGAGGTGACGATCAGCCCCAGCATTTT. Translation gives CASSLTATQGDRGDDQPQHF.

This chain joins TRBV7-9 and TRBJ2-3; D gene uncertain. The CDR3 runs 16 residues. Germline V gene sequence: CDR1 SEHNR, CDR2 FQNEAQ (reference sequence). V lost 4 bases, J lost 0 bases, and 14 bases lay in between. The CDR3 nucleotides are TGTGCCAGCAGCTCCCCAGGCTACGCTAGCACAGATACGCAGTATTTT. Its translation: CASSSPGYASTDTQYF.

This clonotype was found once. The rearrangement links TRBV11-3 to TRBJ2-1; D gene uncertain. The V end lost 6 bases, the J end lost 0 bases, and 9 bases lay between the germline ends. Germline assignment: CDR1 SGHNT and CDR2 YENEEA. This CDR3 comprises 14 residues. CDR3 loop: CASSPKLSYNEQFF. The CDR3 nucleotides are TGTGCCAGCAGTCCGAAACTCTCCTACAATGAGCAGTTCTTC.

The chain joins TRBV4-3 to TRBJ2-1, with 8 bases identical to TRBD1. Germline V lookup: CDR1 LGHNA, CDR2 YSLEER. The V and J ends lost 4 bases and 11 bases, in that order; junction bases with no gene match: 7. This CDR3 comprises 13 residues. The CDR3 DNA follows: TGCGCCAGCAGCCTCGGACAGGGCGATCAGCAGTTCTTC. Its protein is CASSLGQGDQQFF.

With regard to this clonotype: This may come from a read error, since a much larger clone is one base off. This chain connects TRBV20-1 to TRBJ2-7; D gene uncertain. CDR3 length equals 14 residues. V was trimmed by 0 bases and J by 4 bases, leaving 13 bases between them. Germline CDR1 DFQATT, CDR2 SNEGSKA (reference sequence). The chain's CDR3 is CSARDQDSYYEQYF. The CDR3 nucleotides are TGCAGTGCTAGAGATCAGGATAGTTATTACGAGCAGTACTTC.

Concerning this clonotype: The junction departs from germline at one end; a sequencing error may be responsible. The chain has TRBV11-2 and TRBJ2-7; D might be TRBD1 or TRBD2, each matching 5 bases. The CDR3 spans 13 residues. Germline CDR1 is SGHAT and CDR2 is FQNNGV. CDR3 sequence reads: CASNHMGEHEQHF. The CDR3 bases are TGTGCCAGCAACCACATGGGGGAGCACGAGCAGCACTTC. Together with reference TRBV11-2 and TRBJ2-7, the CDR3 gives the full variable domain: EAGVAQSPRYKIIEKRQSVAFWCNPISGHATLYWYQQILGQGPKLLIQFQNNGVVDDSQLPKDRFSAERLKGVDSTLKIQPAKLEDSAVYLCASNHMGEHEQHFGPGTRLTVT.

Comments on this clonotype: Mismatch with germline at one junction end may stem from a read error. This chain uses TRBV20-1 with TRBJ2-3; TRBD2 might be the D (6 bases). Germline lookup yields CDR1 DFQATT and CDR2 SNEGSKA (reference sequence). This CDR3 contains 16 residues. The CDR3 here is CSAAKPSGLRTDTQYF. CDR3 in DNA: TGCAGTGCTGCCAAACCCAGCGGGCTTCGCACAGATACACAGTATTTT.

On this clonotype: Being one base from a much bigger clone, this may be a read error. The V gene is TRBV12-3 or TRBV12-4, the J gene TRBJ2-7; 7 bases agree with TRBD1. The junction had 11 bases not matched to a gene; V was cut back by 6 bases and J by 3 bases. CDR3 length: 15 amino acids. CDR3 DNA sequence: TGTGCCAGCAGCCAGACAGGGTACGTTTTCTACGAGCAGTACTTC. As protein: CASSQTGYVFYEQYF.

As regards this clonotype: A much larger clone lies a single base off, so this may be a read error. The chain carries TRBV20-1 and TRBJ1-1, with D uncertain. The CDR3 loop spans 13 amino acids. Germline V gene sequence: CDR1 DFQATT, CDR2 SNEGSKA (reference sequence). Deletions cut 3 bases from V and 5 bases from J, with 13 bases between. The CDR3 here is CSARSRVGTEAFF. The DNA for the CDR3 is TGCAGTGCTAGGAGTAGGGTGGGTACTGAAGCTTTCTTT.